The entry below describes one T cell receptor (beta chain). Its antigen is not identified. From roughly 400 ng of RNA, a library with molecular barcoded alpha/delta and beta/gamma adaptors was made. MiXCR, run by TCRdb on the reads, gives a single entry per CDR3 protein. The repertoire holds over 200 distinct CDR3 sequences, with 76% as singletons. Every patient had bone marrow sampled while the disease was active. The CDR3 is 11 amino acids. Trimming took 4 bases from V and 12 from J, leaving 10 bases between them. The V gene's germline CDR1 is SEHNR and CDR2 FQNEAQ (reference sequence). The sample originates from a study of read filtering for tumor transcriptome and immune sequencing. In the study overall: Patients were 17 male and roughly 15 female, mean age about 65 years, range about 45 to 85. Transcriptome libraries were built from DNase-treated RNA.

General study findings and limits: Approximately 82% of IR-seq clonotypes had one read, totaling 3% to 4.5% of reads; RNA-seq: around 77% and 45%.

This sequence originates from a donor at least 40 years old with multiple myeloma. This table probably holds off-target reads from a library built for another chain. J is TRBJ2-1 and V is TRBV7-9, with D uncertain. The sample taken for sequencing was a population of CD138-negative cells sorted from bone marrow. The DNA for the CDR3 is TGTGCCAGCAGCTCAGATGGGCCGCAGTTCTTC. It yields the protein CASSSDGPQFF. The full variable domain, its missing parts supplied by reference TRBV7-9 and TRBJ2-1, is DTGVSQNPRHKITKRGQNVTFRCDPISEHNRLYWYRQTLGQGPEFLTYFQNEAQLEKSRLLSDRFSAERPKGSFSTLEIQRTEQGDSAMYLCASSSDGPQFFGPGTRLTVL.